Sequencing of this T cell receptor beta chain was carried out in a study of tumor-infiltrating lymphocytes in primary liver carcinoma. The overall study: Patients were both men and women, whose ages ran from 30 to 69 years.

The CDR3 covers 12 residues. Trimming left V 2 bases short and J 5 bases short, with 9 bases between. CDR1 is SQVTM, CDR2 ANQGSEA, per germline. Using a constant-region primer together with ProtoScript II reverse transcriptase, TCR beta cDNA was made from 450 to 600 ng of total RNA. Nested multiplex PCR, run for three rounds with slightly modified ARM-PCR, yielded TCR beta libraries. For approximately 10 cycles apiece, the opening two PCR rounds ran with TRBV1-TRBV30 forward primers and a C-beta reverse primer. TCRdb reanalysed the multiplex PCR reads using MiXCR and keeps one entry per CDR3 protein. The sample yields almost 200,000 distinct CDR3 sequences, approximately 64% seen once. This clonotype came up many times. The target antigen is unknown. Regarding the study as a whole: Tumor-adjacent and tumor-blood pairs shared a smaller degree of overlap than tumor region pairs.

Researchers drew blood RNA from unsorted whole blood and extracted germline DNA as well. The sample comprised peripheral blood. V usage is TRBV29-1 and J usage is TRBJ1-2; D call uncertain. The TCR was taken from a woman aged 55-69 years with primary liver carcinoma and hepatitis B virus infection. The CDR3 DNA reads TGCAGCGTTGAAATAGGCGGGTATGGCTACACCTTC. Translating it yields CSVEIGGYGYTF.